The following is a TCR beta chain sequence with its context. Its antigen is unknown. Trimming took 1 base from V and 8 from J, leaving 11 bases between them. Germline CDR1 is SGHTA and CDR2 is FQGNSA. CDR3 length equals 13 residues. Treatment specified: oral pan-JAK inhibitor, 5-10 mg twice daily. Peripheral blood, together with lesional scalp punch biopsies, was collected from alopecia areata patients. This specimen comes from a study of CD8+ T cells in alopecia areata. Sequencing relied on a cDNA template that was reverse transcribed from extracted RNA. The protocol was immunoSEQ multiplex PCR, while the TCRdb copy is restricted to in-frame clones and leaves out a portion. The sample gives about 260,000 clones, 60% of which show up once; 0.75% to 0.95% is in the top ten. Study-level findings and limits: Within the top 100, expanded CD8+ clones significantly decreased with tofacitinib, as did scalp clonality.

The sample here was CD4+ T cells sorted from blood, taken around week 54, from a patient treated with tofacitinib. The chain uses TRBV7-2 and TRBJ1-1; D not certain. The sequence derives from a human donor with alopecia areata. The CDR3 sequence: CASSLGLSREAFF. CDR3 coding DNA: TGTGCCAGCAGCTTAGGACTCAGTAGGGAAGCTTTCTTT.